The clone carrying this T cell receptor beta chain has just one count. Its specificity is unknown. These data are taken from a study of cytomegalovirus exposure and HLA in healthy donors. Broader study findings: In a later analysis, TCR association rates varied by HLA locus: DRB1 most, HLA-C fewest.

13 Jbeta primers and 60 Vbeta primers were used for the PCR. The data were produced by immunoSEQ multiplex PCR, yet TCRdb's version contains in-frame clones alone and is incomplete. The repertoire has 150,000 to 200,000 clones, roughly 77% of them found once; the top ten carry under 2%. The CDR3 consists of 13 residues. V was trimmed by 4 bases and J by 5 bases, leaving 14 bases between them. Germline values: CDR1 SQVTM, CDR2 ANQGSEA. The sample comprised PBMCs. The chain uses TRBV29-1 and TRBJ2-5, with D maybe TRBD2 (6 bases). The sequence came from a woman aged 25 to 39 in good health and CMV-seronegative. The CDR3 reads CSVGMMGGETQYF. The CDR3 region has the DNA TGCAGCGTTGGAATGATGGGAGGCGAGACCCAGTACTTC. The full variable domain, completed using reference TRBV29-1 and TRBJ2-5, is SAVISQKPSRDICQRGTSLTIQCQVDSQVTMMFWYRQQPGQSLTLIATANQGSEATYESGFVIDKFPISRPNLTFSTLTVSNMSPEDSSIYLCSVGMMGGETQYFGPGTRLLVL.